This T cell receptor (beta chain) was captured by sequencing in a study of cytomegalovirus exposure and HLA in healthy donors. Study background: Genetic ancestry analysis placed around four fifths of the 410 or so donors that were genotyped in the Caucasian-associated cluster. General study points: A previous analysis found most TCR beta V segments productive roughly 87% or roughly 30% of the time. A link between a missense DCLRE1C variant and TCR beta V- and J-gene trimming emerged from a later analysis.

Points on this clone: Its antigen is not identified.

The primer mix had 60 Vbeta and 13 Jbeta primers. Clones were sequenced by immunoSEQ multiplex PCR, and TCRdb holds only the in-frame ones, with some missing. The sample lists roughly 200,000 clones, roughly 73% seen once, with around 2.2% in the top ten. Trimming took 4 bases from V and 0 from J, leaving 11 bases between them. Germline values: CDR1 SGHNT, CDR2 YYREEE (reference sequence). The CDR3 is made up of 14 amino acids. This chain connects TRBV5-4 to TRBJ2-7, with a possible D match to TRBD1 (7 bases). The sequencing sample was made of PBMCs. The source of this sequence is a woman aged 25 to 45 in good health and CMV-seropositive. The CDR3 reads CASSRGTDSYEQYF. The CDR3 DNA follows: TGTGCCAGCAGCCGCGGGACAGACTCCTACGAGCAGTACTTC.